These 19 T cell receptor beta chains were all obtained from the same sample, sequenced in a study of cytomegalovirus exposure and HLA in healthy donors. It was with 60 Vbeta and 13 Jbeta primers that the PCR ran. TCRdb keeps only in-frame clones here, not all; method: immunoSEQ multiplex PCR. The sample contains about 190,000 clones, about 80% of which appear only once. The sequenced material came from PBMCs. The source of these receptors is a woman aged 18-35 years in good health and CMV-seropositive.

The chain joins TRBV10-3 to TRBJ2-3; weak D call: TRBD1 (5 bases). The length of the CDR3 is 15 residues. CDR1 ENHRY and CDR2 SYGVKD come from the germline V gene. The V and J ends lost 3 bases and 3 bases respectively, with 13 bases between them. The CDR3: CAISDGQGGTDTQYF. The CDR3 DNA reads TGTGCCATCAGTGATGGGCAGGGTGGTACAGATACGCAGTATTTT.

This clone has only a few counts. This chain links TRBV6-6 with TRBJ1-6, with no clear D. This CDR3 has 13 residues. V lost 4 bases, J lost 8 bases, and 9 bases lay in between. The V gene's germline CDR1 is MNHNY and CDR2 SVGAGI (reference sequence). The CDR3 loop reads CASSSVTHSPLHF. The CDR3 DNA reads TGTGCCAGCAGTTCGGTCACCCATTCACCCCTCCACTTT.

This chain uses TRBV9 with TRBJ2-1; the match to TRBD2 covers 11 bases. Germline assignment: CDR1 SGDLS and CDR2 YYNGEE. V shed 4 bases and J 5 bases; nucleotides not matched to a gene: 11. The CDR3 has 17 amino acids. The CDR3 DNA reads as TGTGCCAGCAGCCGTCTACAAGGGACTAGCGGAGACAATGAGCAGTTCTTC. This translates into CASSRLQGTSGDNEQFF.

This clone was detected once. The chain joins TRBV6-5 to TRBJ1-1; D not resolved. Trimming removed 5 bases from V and 7 bases from J, with 20 bases in between. Germline V gene data show CDR1 as MNHEY and CDR2 as SVGAGI. This CDR3 comprises 15 residues. DNA for the CDR3: TGTGCCAGCAGTAGCAACCGGGTCTCCGGAAATGAAGCTTTCTTT. It codes for CASSSNRVSGNEAFF.

The chain recombines TRBV11-3 with TRBJ1-1; D is unclear. The V and J ends lost 4 bases and 4 bases respectively, with 13 bases between them. Germline CDR1 and CDR2: SGHNT and YENEEA. This CDR3 spans 14 amino acids. For the CDR3, the DNA is TGTGCCAGCAGCTATATTACCGGAGGCACTGAAGCTTTCTTT. Its translation: CASSYITGGTEAFF. Variable domain in full (rest from reference TRBV11-3 and TRBJ1-1): EAGVVQSPRYKIIEKKQPVAFWCNPISGHNTLYWYLQNLGQGPELLIRYENEEAVDDSQLPKDRFSAERLKGVDSTLKIQPAELGDSAVYLCASSYITGGTEAFFGQGTRLTVV.

This chain connects TRBV6-4 to TRBJ2-1, with 7 bases lining up with TRBD1. There are 14 residues in the CDR3. Germline lookup yields CDR1 MRHNA and CDR2 SNTAGT. With 2 bases clipped from V and 5 bases from J, the junction kept 3 bases outside the gene matches. CDR3 nucleotide sequence: TGTGCCAGCAGTGACGGGGACAGCAACAATGAGCAGTTCTTC. It encodes CASSDGDSNNEQFF.

The V call is TRBV5-1, the J call TRBJ2-1, with 8 bases aligning to TRBD2. The CDR3 length is 18 residues. Losses at the gene ends were 2 bases for V and 0 bases for J; bases not matched to a gene: 10. CDR1 SGHRS and CDR2 YFSETQ come from the germline V gene. The CDR3 spells CASSFLLSGESSYNEQFF. DNA of the CDR3: TGCGCCAGCAGCTTCCTTCTTAGCGGGGAGAGCTCCTACAATGAGCAGTTCTTC.

This clone was detected a few times. The CDR3 protein is CASSALDRAAEAFF. The CDR3 bases are TGTGCCAGCAGCGCCCTGGACAGGGCTGCTGAAGCTTTCTTT. The genes are TRBV5-6 and TRBJ1-1, with 8 bases lining up with TRBD1. CDR3 length: 14 residues. The germline CDR1 and CDR2 sequences are SGHDT and YYEEEE. V lost 4 bases and J lost 6; bases outside the gene matches: 8.

In this sample, this clone turned up once. This chain links TRBV4-1 with TRBJ1-5; 8 nucleotides agree with TRBD1. There are 15 residues in the CDR3. The V gene's germline CDR1 is MGHRA and CDR2 YSYEKL. V gave up 4 bases and J gave up 0 bases; unmatched junction bases: 2. CDR3 DNA: TGCGCCAGCAGCCGCGGACAGGGTAGCAATCAGCCCCAGCATTTT. Protein: CASSRGQGSNQPQHF.

The chain is built from TRBV9 and TRBJ2-6, with TRBD1 matching 9 bases. Trimming cost V 5 bases and J 1 base; bases outside gene matches: 25. Germline assignment: CDR1 SGDLS and CDR2 YYNGEE. The CDR3 has 23 residues. CDR3 residues: CASRHPKNGTGSDPESGANVLTF. DNA for the CDR3: TGTGCCAGCAGGCATCCAAAGAACGGGACAGGGTCAGACCCGGAATCTGGGGCCAACGTCCTGACTTTC.

The gene calls are TRBV7-2 and TRBJ2-5; D is undetermined. In germline, CDR1 is SGHTA, CDR2 FQGNSA. The CDR3 has 15 residues. Trimming removed 3 bases at V and 5 bases at J, with 16 bases between. The CDR3 loop is CASSFFYSTGETQYF. As DNA, the CDR3 is TGTGCCAGCAGCTTCTTTTATTCAACCGGGGAGACCCAGTACTTC.

The chain has TRBV23-1 and TRBJ2-3; D remains unclear. TRBV23-1 is reported as an ORF; its role is uncertain. V shed 8 bases and J shed 1 base, with 19 bases lying between them. The CDR3 runs 16 residues. The CDR3: CASQRSGSKGTDTQYF. The CDR3 DNA is TGCGCCAGCCAGCGAAGTGGCTCGAAGGGCACAGATACGCAGTATTTT.

V is TRBV13 and J is TRBJ2-3; TRBD2 agrees at 7 bases. The V gene's germline CDR1 is PRHDT and CDR2 FYEKMQ (reference sequence). The length of the CDR3 is 14 residues. J lost 3 bases, V lost 4 bases, and 4 bases had no gene match. CDR3 bases: TGTGCCAGCAGCTGGGGGAGGGATACAGATACGCAGTATTTT. Protein: CASSWGRDTDTQYF.

The chain couples TRBV6-1 to TRBJ1-5; a weak D match, TRBD1 (6 bases). The germline gives CDR1 MNHNS, CDR2 SASEGT. The CDR3 extends over 13 amino acids. The V gene lost 6 bases and the J gene lost 3 bases, with 9 bases spanning the gap. The CDR3 sequence: CASSDRFNQPQHF. For the CDR3, the DNA is TGTGCCAGCAGCGACAGGTTCAATCAGCCCCAGCATTTT.

This clone showed up just once. This sequence joins TRBV4-1 and TRBJ2-1; TRBD1 aligns across 9 bases. V lost 0 bases to trimming and J lost 5 bases; unmatched junction nucleotides: 5. The germline CDR1 and CDR2 sequences are MGHRA and YSYEKL. This CDR3 region has 16 residues. The CDR3 DNA is TGCGCCAGCAGCCAAGATCCGGGACAGGGAAACAATGAGCAGTTCTTC. Translation: CASSQDPGQGNNEQFF.

The rearrangement links TRBV20-1 to TRBJ1-4; D gene unclear. The CDR3 is made up of 11 amino acids. Germline V gene data show CDR1 as DFQATT and CDR2 as SNEGSKA (reference sequence). Deletions cut 5 bases from V and 4 bases from J, with 5 bases between. This CDR3 is CSALYNEKLFF. CDR3 sequence (DNA): TGCAGTGCTCTCTATAATGAAAAACTGTTTTTT.

The gene calls are TRBV4-2 and TRBJ1-5; TRBD1 matches at 7 bases. In germline, CDR1 is LGHNA, CDR2 YNFKEQ. The V segment lost 3 bases and the J segment 12 bases; nucleotides outside the gene matches: 14. This CDR3 has 15 residues. The chain's CDR3 is CASSQHTGAPGIQHF. As DNA, the CDR3 is TGTGCCAGCAGCCAGCATACAGGGGCCCCGGGGATCCAGCATTTT.

The V and J genes are TRBV6-1 and TRBJ2-1; 8 bases are shared with TRBD2. The germline gives CDR1 MNHNS, CDR2 SASEGT. The CDR3 consists of 14 residues. The ends lost 1 base at V and 6 bases at J; junction bases unmatched: 2. The CDR3, as DNA: TGTGCCAGCAGTGAAGTGGGGACTAGCAATGAGCAGTTCTTC. This encodes CASSEVGTSNEQFF.

The chain uses TRBV19 and TRBJ1-3; D is unresolved. This CDR3 is built from 16 residues. Trimming took 1 base from V and 0 from J, leaving 10 bases between them. The germline V gene has CDR1 LNHDA and CDR2 SQIVND (reference sequence). In DNA form, the CDR3 reads TGTGCCAGTAGTATAGTATCAGCGAACTCTGGAAACACCATATATTTT. It translates to CASSIVSANSGNTIYF.